The clone carrying this TCR beta chain showed up just once. Antigen specificity is unknown. Some clones are missing from TCRdb's copy, which holds only in-frame ones; the method was immunoSEQ multiplex PCR. The repertoire holds 160,000 or so clones, about 91% seen once, with around 0.99% in the top ten. The sample comes from a study of T cell responses to AZD1222 COVID-19 vaccine. Study results and caveats: Researchers took repertoire samples only after the peak T cell response had come. The study reported that nearly half of spike-specific TCRs target unmutated variant regions.

This CDR3 is 12 amino acids long. Germline V gives CDR1 SNHLY, CDR2 FYNNEI. V lost 8 bases and J lost 10, with 14 bases in between. This sequence was found in an adult who received the AZD1222 COVID-19 vaccine. The chain links TRBV2 to TRBJ1-4; TRBD1 might be the D (6 bases). The specimen was peripheral blood, collected 28 days after the second AZD1222 dose. CDR3 in amino acids: CASDTQGRKLFF. CDR3 nucleotide sequence: TGTGCCAGCGACACACAGGGTCGAAAACTGTTTTTT. Combining the CDR3 with reference TRBV2 and TRBJ1-4 gives the whole variable domain EPEVTQTPSHQVTQMGQEVILRCVPISNHLYFYWYRQILGQKVEFLVSFYNNEISEKSEIFDDQFSVERPDGSNFTLKIRSTKLEDSAMYFCASDTQGRKLFFGSGTQLSVL.